This T cell receptor (beta chain) was sequenced during a study of blood T cell repertoires in COVID-19 (dated by TCRdb to between 2020 and 2021). About the study as a whole: Collaborator samples came from the United States, Italy and Spain and covered acute and convalescent phases of COVID-19. The repertoires were released in a freely available public database meant as a resource for research on the immune response to SARS-CoV-2. Where available, HLA class I and class II types were obtained from metadata supplied by the sample provider rather than from assay-based typing. The material from the prospective study consisted of cDNA or gDNA derived from T cells, B-cell-depleted T cells, or PBMCs. A de-identified subject ID, COVID-19 status, age in years and sex were almost always included in the sample metadata. Samples came from the ongoing ImmuneRACE study (first 160 participants) plus 1,254 subjects from 6 global collaborators. Subjects who had been exposed to COVID-19, were actively infected with it, or had recovered from it provided the deeply sampled blood TCRbeta repertoires that made up the dataset.

Points the paper makes about the study in general: The quantity of clinical and demographic metadata differed by source and by participant and was supplied without curation.

Its CDR3 holds 15 amino acids, cysteine through phenylalanine. The retained sequence is limited to the CDR3, 45 bases, with the frame set at the first base. TCRbeta CDR3 regions were amplified from genomic DNA using the immunoSEQ Assay, a bias-controlled multiplex PCR. In the original analysis: The number of nucleated cells in each sample was estimated by amplification of reference gene primers within the assay. Sequence reads were collapsed and filtered to measure the absolute abundance of every unique TCRbeta CDR3 rearrangement. Productive Simpson clonality was computed per sample as the square root of Simpson's diversity index over productive rearrangements. Held by TCRdb, this immuneACCESS table contains in-frame sequences only and omits some clones. Under half of the omission traces to an unresolved V gene where checked; the cause of the rest is unknown. V and J calls and clone size follow that table, whereas D and trimming were derived from the DNA. The sample data list 99,000 or so clones, and roughly 80% of these were observed just once. The ten largest clones capture around a quarter of the sample.

Whole blood was collected in K2EDTA tubes by collaborating institutions according to the institutions' own protocols. For TCRbeta analysis, collaborator samples were shipped as frozen whole blood, as isolated PBMCs, or as DNA extracted from either sample type. Of note for this clone: Its antigen is not yet known. No much larger clone is present one base from it, and per-base qualities are unavailable.

This clonotype originated in a man aged 60-69 years with acute or convalescent COVID-19. The source material was peripheral blood. This chain joins TRBV21-1 to TRBJ2-5; the table's D call, TRBD1, was not checked against the DNA. TRBV21-1 is annotated as a pseudogene. Read as DNA, the sequence is TGTGCCAGCAGCAAATTGCAGGGCGCTCAGGAGACCCAGTACTTC. Translation gives CASSKLQGAQETQYF.